This is a list of T cell receptor beta chains from one sample in a study of blood T cell repertoires in COVID-19. Method: immunoSEQ multiplex PCR; TCRdb's copy keeps in-frame clones and lacks some. The sample records approximately 250,000 clones, 85% being singletons. Sequenced: peripheral blood. These receptors all stem from a woman aged 60-70 years with active or convalescent COVID-19. Both conserved end residues are part of each CDR3. Each record gives: clone size, J gene, D gene, V gene, CDR3 DNA, CDR3 protein. The D gene is left open where the match is weak. A row's size may be missing; if present it is once, few, many or a size class.

. | TRBJ2-5 | TRBD2 | TRBV9 | TGTGCCAGCAGCGTAGGGGGAGGGGAGACCCAGTACTTC | CASSVGGGETQYF
. | TRBJ2-7 | . | TRBV1 | TGCACCAGCAGCCAAGATACCTACGAGCAGTACTTC | CTSSQDTYEQYF
. | TRBJ2-2 | TRBD1 | TRBV14 | TGTGCCAGCAGCCAAGAGGTCCAGGGGGCTGGCGGGGAGCTGTTTTTT | CASSQEVQGAGGELFF
. | TRBJ2-4 | TRBD1 | TRBV2 | TGTGCCAGCAACCCGGGACAGGGAAACATTCAGTACTTC | CASNPGQGNIQYF
. | TRBJ2-2 | . | TRBV9 | TGTGCCAGCAGCGTAGTGGTTGCGGGCGGGGAGCTGTTTTTT | CASSVVVAGGELFF
. | TRBJ2-4 | . | TRBV29-1 | TGCAGCGTTGGGGCTGGAGGGAACATTCAGTACTTC | CSVGAGGNIQYF
. | TRBJ2-3 | . | TRBV29-1 | TGCAGCGTTGAAGGGGGGCTAGGCGCAGATACGCAGTATTTT | CSVEGGLGADTQYF
. | TRBJ1-3 | TRBD1 | TRBV19 | TGTGCCAGTACCGCCTCGACAGGGGAAGGAAACACCATATATTTT | CASTASTGEGNTIYF
. | TRBJ2-3 | TRBD2 | TRBV11-2 | TGTGCCAGCAGCCAGAGACTAGCTTCCACGGATACGCAGTATTTT | CASSQRLASTDTQYF
. | TRBJ1-1 | . | TRBV27 | TGTGCCAGCAGTCAAGCCGGGGGGGGTAACACTGAAGCTTTCTTT | CASSQAGGGNTEAFF
once | TRBJ1-2 | . | TRBV6-1 | TGTGCCAGCAGTGAATCGAGGGCTAACTATGGCTACACCTTC | CASSESRANYGYTF
. | TRBJ2-1 | TRBD1 | TRBV2 | TGTGCCATCCGGGACAGGGTATACAATGAGCAGTTCTTC | CAIRDRVYNEQFF
. | TRBJ1-6 | . | TRBV5-1 | TGCGCCAGCAAGGTGGAAGGGGAAATTTCACCCCTCCACTTT | CASKVEGEISPLHF
. | TRBJ2-2 | TRBD2 | TRBV10-3 | TGTGCCATTAGAGGGAGGGGAGACACCGGGGAGCTGTTTTTT | CAIRGRGDTGELFF
. | TRBJ2-5 | . | TRBV5-1 | TGCGCCAGCAGCTTGGGAGGCGGCGAACAAGAGACCCAGTACTTC | CASSLGGGEQETQYF
. | TRBJ2-1 | TRBD2 | TRBV11-1 | TGTGCCAGCAGCTTGGACGGGGGGGCCCACAATGAGCAGTTCTTC | CASSLDGGAHNEQFF
. | TRBJ1-2 | . | TRBV7-2 | TGTGCCAGCACCTACGTCATGGCTAACTATGGCTACACCTTC | CASTYVMANYGYTF
. | TRBJ1-3 | . | TRBV5-4 | TGTGCCACTGAGGAGGGAGGTGGAAACACCATATATTTT | CATEEGGGNTIYF
. | TRBJ2-1 | TRBD2 | TRBV11-3 | TGTGCCAGCAGCTCGGGACTAGATGGGGGGGACAATGAGCAGTTCTTC | CASSSGLDGGDNEQFF
. | TRBJ1-1 | TRBD1 | TRBV5-6 | TGTGCCAGCAGCTCCACCACGGGACAGGGTTCTGAAGCTTTCTTT | CASSSTTGQGSEAFF
. | TRBJ2-3 | . | TRBV29-1 | TGCAGCGTTGGGGACATAACAGATACGCAGTATTTT | CSVGDITDTQYF
once | TRBJ2-1 | TRBD2 | TRBV10-3 | TGTGCCATCAGCATCAATAACGGCGGGAGAGAAGGGAATGAGCAGTTCTTC | CAISINNGGREGNEQFF
. | TRBJ1-1 | . | TRBV19 | TGTGCCAGTAGACCCTATGACAGGTCGATGAACACTGAAGCTTTCTTT | CASRPYDRSMNTEAFF
. | TRBJ2-3 | . | TRBV6-5 | TGTGCCAGCAGTTACTCAAGAGGGCAGCCAGATACGCAGTATTTT | CASSYSRGQPDTQYF
. | TRBJ2-2 | TRBD1 | TRBV3-1/TRBV3-2 | TGTGCCAGCAGCCAAGCGGACAGGGCCGGGGAGCTGTTTTTT | CASSQADRAGELFF
. | TRBJ2-3 | TRBD2 | TRBV7-8 | TGTGCCAGCAGCTTGGGCGGGAGGTCAGATACGCAGTATTTT | CASSLGGRSDTQYF